One and the same sample provided the 30 T cell receptor beta chains below, sequenced in a study of T cell repertoires in cytomegalovirus infection. These receptors' antigens are unknown. TCRdb fed the reads into MiXCR, producing one record per CDR3 protein. This table holds 680,000 or so distinct CDR3 sequences, around 31% found once. The starting material was cultured PBMCs, obtained from culture after CMV antigen stimulation. The source is a human donor in good health (CMV status not recorded). Some clones in this sample may be carry-over from other donors' samples.

This chain uses TRBV3-1 with TRBJ2-1; D gene ambiguous. With 8 bases removed from V and 3 bases from J, the gap between germline ends came to 14 bases. The CDR3 contains 14 residues. The germline V gene encodes CDR1 LGHDT and CDR2 YNNKEL (reference sequence). CDR3 bases: TGTGCCAGCCGACCGTCCGGGCGCTACAATGAGCAGTTCTTC. As protein: CASRPSGRYNEQFF.

This chain joins TRBV28 and TRBJ1-5, with TRBD1 matching over 9 bases. V shed 5 bases and J 3 bases; nucleotides not matched to a gene: 5. The V gene's germline CDR1 is MDHEN and CDR2 SYDVKM. The length of the CDR3 is 15 residues. CDR3: CASSRTGAFNQPQHF. CDR3 nucleotides: TGTGCCAGCAGTCGGACAGGGGCTTTCAATCAGCCCCAGCATTTT.

The rearrangement links TRBV7-2 to TRBJ2-7; TRBD1 matches at 10 bases. CDR3 length equals 14 residues. Germline V gene data show CDR1 as SGHTA and CDR2 as FQGNSA. Trimming took 5 bases from V and 4 from J; bases not matched to a gene: 5. The CDR3 sequence is CASSDRGPMYEQYF. The CDR3 DNA reads TGTGCCAGCAGCGACAGGGGGCCAATGTACGAGCAGTACTTC.

This clonotype was recorded at least ten times. This rearrangement joins TRBV7-2 to TRBJ2-3; 9 bases align to TRBD2. Germline CDR1 and CDR2: SGHTA and FQGNSA. The CDR3 is 19 amino acids. The trim removed 1 base at V and 3 bases at J, leaving 14 bases unmatched. CDR3 bases: TGTGCCAGCAGCTTAGGGTTCCTAGCGGGGAGGGTTGGTACAGATACGCAGTATTTT. Amino acids: CASSLGFLAGRVGTDTQYF.

Only a few counts were recorded for this clonotype. This chain uses TRBV20-1 with TRBJ2-1, with 7 bases identical to TRBD2. Germline CDR1 is DFQATT and CDR2 is SNEGSKA (reference sequence). CDR3 length equals 15 residues. Here the CDR3 reads CSGVSARGSYNEQFF. CDR3 coding DNA: TGCAGCGGGGTCTCCGCGCGGGGGTCCTACAATGAGCAGTTCTTC.

The chain carries TRBV7-8 and TRBJ2-5; D unclear. The V and J ends lost 1 base and 4 bases respectively, with 7 bases between them. The CDR3 contains 13 residues. Germline assignment: CDR1 SGHVS and CDR2 FQNEAQ. The chain's CDR3 is CASSLVVLETQYF. The CDR3 region has the DNA TGTGCCAGCAGCTTAGTAGTCTTAGAGACCCAGTACTTC.

This clonotype was counted a few times. The chain combines TRBV7-8 with TRBJ2-3, with 9 bases that match TRBD1. In germline, CDR1 is SGHVS, CDR2 FQNEAQ. The CDR3 contains 16 residues. V lost 0 bases, J lost 3 bases, and 4 bases stayed unmatched. The CDR3 region has the DNA TGTGCCAGCAGCTTAGCGGACAGGGGTGGAACAGATACGCAGTATTTT. As protein: CASSLADRGGTDTQYF.

This clonotype appeared a few times. The chain joins TRBV7-2 to TRBJ1-2, with 9 bases that match TRBD1. CDR3 length: 15 residues. In germline, CDR1 is SGHTA, CDR2 FQGNSA. V lost 5 bases, J lost 8 bases, and 12 bases stayed unmatched. The CDR3 sequence: CASSPNGQGWRGYTF. The CDR3 DNA reads as TGTGCCAGCAGCCCAAACGGACAGGGGTGGAGGGGCTACACCTTC.

There are a few counts of this clonotype. This rearrangement joins TRBV4-3 to TRBJ1-1, with D uncertain. CDR1 is LGHNA and CDR2 is YSLEER in the germline V gene. The CDR3 is made up of 16 amino acids. Trimming took off 0 bases at V and 1 base at J, with 12 bases between the two ends. This CDR3 reads CASSQETGTTNTEAFF. The CDR3, as DNA: TGCGCCAGCAGCCAAGAGACCGGAACTACGAACACTGAAGCTTTCTTT.

The chain carries TRBV15 and TRBJ2-7; D gene unclear. This CDR3 contains 14 residues. CDR1 and CDR2 from the germline V gene are LNHNV and YYDKDF (reference sequence). The V end was cut by 1 base, the J end by 4 bases, with 11 bases between. The CDR3 DNA is TGTGCCACCAGCAGAGCCGCCGGTGGATACGAGCAGTACTTC. Its protein is CATSRAAGGYEQYF.

This clonotype has more than one count but fewer than ten. This chain connects TRBV12-5 to TRBJ2-7, with D possibly called TRBD1 or TRBD2 (5 bases each). There are 13 residues in the CDR3. Trimming pared 5 bases from V and 3 bases from J, leaving 11 bases between. Per the germline V gene, CDR1 is LGHNT and CDR2 is FRNRAP. The CDR3, as DNA: TGTGCTAGTGGTCACCGGGACGGCTACGAGCAGTACTTC. Its translation is CASGHRDGYEQYF.

This clonotype appeared many times. The V gene is TRBV7-2, the J gene TRBJ2-1; D is perhaps TRBD2 (5 bases). Germline loops: CDR1 SGHTA, CDR2 FQGNSA. Trimming removed 7 bases at V and 0 bases at J, with 13 bases between. The CDR3 extends over 15 amino acids. CDR3 sequence reads: CASTRVDSSYNEQFF. The DNA for the CDR3 is TGTGCCAGCACCCGGGTGGACTCCTCCTACAATGAGCAGTTCTTC.

The V gene is TRBV19, the J gene TRBJ1-1; D gene ambiguous. Trimming left V 3 bases short and J 0 bases short, with 8 bases between. CDR1 and CDR2 from the germline V gene are LNHDA and SQIVND (reference sequence). The CDR3 is made up of 14 amino acids. The CDR3, as DNA: TGTGCCAGTAGTATCCCGCAGGTGAACACTGAAGCTTTCTTT. Amino acids: CASSIPQVNTEAFF. Together with reference TRBV19 and TRBJ1-1, the CDR3 gives the full variable domain: DGGITQSPKYLFRKEGQNVTLSCEQNLNHDAMYWYRQDPGQGLRLIYYSQIVNDFQKGDIAEGYSVSREKKESFPLTVTSAQKNPTAFYLCASSIPQVNTEAFFGQGTRLTVV.

CDR3 in DNA: TGCAGTGCTAGAGATTGGGTTGGGGGTCAGCCCCAGCATTTT. Translated, it gives CSARDWVGGQPQHF. V gene TRBV20-1 combines with J gene TRBJ1-5; D possibly corresponds to TRBD1 (5 bases). V lost 0 bases, J lost 6 bases, and 12 bases lay in between. Germline V CDR1 and CDR2: DFQATT, SNEGSKA (reference sequence). The length of the CDR3 is 14 residues.

The sample holds a few counts of this clonotype. The chain has TRBV6-5 and TRBJ2-5, with D perhaps TRBD1 or TRBD2 (6 bases each). Trimming stripped 5 bases from V and 5 bases from J, with 9 bases between. The CDR3 runs to 12 residues. The germline V gene encodes CDR1 MNHEY and CDR2 SVGAGI. CDR3 loop: CASSRGPETQYF. In DNA form, the CDR3 reads TGTGCCAGCAGTCGGGGGCCCGAGACCCAGTACTTC.

The chain recombines TRBV27 with TRBJ2-1, with TRBD2 as a possible D gene (6 bases). The CDR3 sequence is 14 residues long. Germline values: CDR1 MNHEY, CDR2 SMNVEV (reference sequence). The V gene lost 7 bases and the J gene lost 10 bases, with 20 bases spanning the gap. DNA for the CDR3: TGTGCCAGCAAGATATGGGAGGCTGGTACCGAGCAGTTCTTC. Amino acids: CASKIWEAGTEQFF.

This chain links TRBV20-1 with TRBJ2-5; 11 bases align to TRBD2. This CDR3 is 14 amino acids long. Germline V CDR1 and CDR2: DFQATT, SNEGSKA (reference sequence). Unmatched junction bases numbered 5, after V lost 5 bases and J lost 3 bases. The CDR3 loop reads CSARGLAAKETQYF. For the CDR3, the DNA is TGCAGTGCTCGGGGACTAGCGGCGAAAGAGACCCAGTACTTC.

This clonotype was counted between two and nine times. The chain uses TRBV4-1 and TRBJ1-5, with a tentative D call TRBD1 (6 bases). CDR1 MGHRA and CDR2 YSYEKL come from the germline V gene. The CDR3 is 14 amino acids. V was pared by 2 bases and J by 4 bases, with 9 bases between. The DNA of the CDR3 is TGCGCCAGCAGCCAATCGACAGGAAATCAGCCCCAGCATTTT. Protein sequence: CASSQSTGNQPQHF.

This chain links TRBV11-2 with TRBJ1-2; D gene uncertain. Germline assignment: CDR1 SGHAT and CDR2 FQNNGV. The V end lost 5 bases, the J end lost 2 bases, and 12 bases lay between the germline ends. The CDR3 extends over 14 amino acids. The CDR3 nucleotides read TGTGCCAGCAGCGGCGGTGGCAGGAACTATGGCTACACCTTC. Translated: CASSGGGRNYGYTF. Looking up the rest from reference TRBV11-2 and TRBJ1-2 gives the full variable domain: EAGVAQSPRYKIIEKRQSVAFWCNPISGHATLYWYQQILGQGPKLLIQFQNNGVVDDSQLPKDRFSAERLKGVDSTLKIQPAKLEDSAVYLCASSGGGRNYGYTFGSGTRLTVV.

Ten or more counts support this clonotype. The J gene is TRBJ2-2, the V gene TRBV7-2; TRBD1 aligns across 7 bases. Germline trimming cut 5 bases from V and 7 bases from J; bases unmatched to any gene: 10. Germline V gene sequence: CDR1 SGHTA, CDR2 FQGNSA. The CDR3 runs to 15 residues. The CDR3 sequence is CASSRDRVVYGELFF. CDR3 nucleotide sequence: TGTGCCAGCAGCCGAGACAGGGTGGTATACGGGGAGCTGTTTTTT. Using reference TRBV7-2 and TRBJ2-2 for the parts outside the CDR3, the full variable domain is GAGVSQSPSNKVTEKGKDVELRCDPISGHTALYWYRQSLGQGLEFLIYFQGNSAPDKSGLPSDRFSAERTGGSVSTLTIQRTQQEDSAVYLCASSRDRVVYGELFFGEGSRLTVL.

The chain has TRBV4-2 and TRBJ1-3; D is unclear. Germline V lookup: CDR1 LGHNA, CDR2 YNFKEQ. This CDR3 is 17 amino acids long. V was clipped by 1 base and J by 2 bases, with 15 bases between them. CDR3 loop: CASSQASRGPPGNTIYF. As DNA, the CDR3 is TGTGCCAGCAGCCAAGCTTCACGGGGTCCCCCTGGAAACACCATATATTTT.

The gene calls are TRBV2 and TRBJ2-7; 11 bases map to TRBD2. V trimming: 6 bases; J trimming: 3 bases; junction bases outside the gene matches: 10. The CDR3 contains 16 residues. CDR1 and CDR2 (germline): SNHLY, FYNNEI. The DNA of the CDR3 is TGTGCCAGCAGCCCCACCCTAGCGGGAGGTTACTACGAGCAGTACTTC. Its protein product is CASSPTLAGGYYEQYF.

This clonotype was recorded at least ten times. J is TRBJ2-3 and V is TRBV7-2, with TRBD2 matching 7 bases. CDR3 size: 15 residues. Trimming at V came to 3 bases and at J to 6 bases, leaving 9 bases not matched to a gene. The germline gives CDR1 SGHTA, CDR2 FQGNSA. The CDR3 bases are TGTGCCAGCAGCTTGGTGGCGGGAGAGTCGGATACGCAGTATTTT. This translates into CASSLVAGESDTQYF.

The chain carries TRBV19 and TRBJ1-5, with no clear D. V lost 0 bases to trimming and J lost 3 bases, with 9 bases between them. This CDR3 spans 15 amino acids. The V gene's germline CDR1 is LNHDA and CDR2 SQIVND (reference sequence). CDR3 nucleotide sequence: TGTGCCAGTAGTATAGACAACCCCCTCAATCAGCCCCAGCATTTT. This translates into CASSIDNPLNQPQHF.

This clonotype was detected a few times. CDR3 sequence reads: CASSLAGLAGVNYEQFF. The CDR3, as DNA: TGTGCCAGCAGCTTAGCTGGACTAGCGGGAGTAAACTATGAGCAGTTCTTC. J is TRBJ2-1 and V is TRBV7-8; the match to TRBD2 covers 13 bases. The CDR3 spans 17 residues. Germline-derived CDR1 and CDR2 are SGHVS and FQNEAQ. Germline trimming cut 0 bases from V and 8 bases from J; bases unmatched to any gene: 7. Combining the CDR3 with reference TRBV7-8 and TRBJ2-1 gives the whole variable domain GAGVSQSPRYKVAKRGQDVALRCDPISGHVSLFWYQQALGQGPEFLTYFQNEAQLDKSGLPSDRFFAERPEGSVSTLKIQRTQQEDSAVYLCASSLAGLAGVNYEQFFGPGTRLTVL.

This clonotype was seen a handful of times. The J gene is TRBJ2-1, the V gene TRBV11-3; 9 bases align to TRBD2. The V gene end was trimmed by 5 bases and the J gene end by 8 bases; junction bases not matched to a gene: 10. CDR1 and CDR2 (germline): SGHNT, YENEEA. CDR3 size: 15 residues. As DNA, the CDR3 is TGTGCCAGCAGCCCTAGCGGGGCGGGGGGCCATGAGCAGTTCTTC. It codes for CASSPSGAGGHEQFF.

This clonotype appeared a few times. V is TRBV6-2 or TRBV6-3 and J is TRBJ2-1; possible D gene TRBD2, 8 bases. The CDR3 spans 15 residues. V dropped 5 bases and J dropped 9 bases, with 20 bases sitting between them. Germline V lookup: CDR1 MNHEY, CDR2 SVGEGT. The CDR3 DNA sequence: TGTGCCAGCAGTAAGCTAGCGGGTGAGGGGGCTGAGCAGTTCTTC. Protein: CASSKLAGEGAEQFF.

This clonotype was seen more than once but under ten times. This chain uses TRBV11-2 with TRBJ1-3; no firm D call. Trimming removed 3 bases from V and 0 bases from J, with 21 bases in between. The germline V gene encodes CDR1 SGHAT and CDR2 FQNNGV. This CDR3 is 19 amino acids long. The chain's CDR3 is CASSFRRQGNSYSGNTIYF. As DNA, the CDR3 is TGTGCCAGCAGCTTTAGGAGGCAAGGGAATTCCTACTCTGGAAACACCATATATTTT.

In its sample, this clonotype was seen many times. The genes are TRBV7-2 and TRBJ2-1; D gene ambiguous. CDR3 size: 13 residues. With 1 base removed from V and 6 bases from J, the gap between germline ends came to 7 bases. From germline, CDR1 is SGHTA and CDR2 FQGNSA. CDR3 nucleotide sequence: TGTGCCAGCAGCTTAGGCCCAATCAATGAGCAGTTCTTC. Its translation is CASSLGPINEQFF. The complete variable domain, with remaining parts taken from reference TRBV7-2 and TRBJ2-1, reads GAGVSQSPSNKVTEKGKDVELRCDPISGHTALYWYRQSLGQGLEFLIYFQGNSAPDKSGLPSDRFSAERTGGSVSTLTIQRTQQEDSAVYLCASSLGPINEQFFGPGTRLTVL.

This clonotype was observed at least ten times. The chain links TRBV7-2 to TRBJ1-5, with D hard to call. The CDR3 runs to 14 residues. Trimming took off 0 bases at V and 11 bases at J, with 14 bases between the two ends. Per germline, CDR1 SGHTA and CDR2 FQGNSA. The DNA of the CDR3 is TGTGCCAGCAGCTTAGCAGGACGGGCTCCGGCCCAGCATTTT. Protein product: CASSLAGRAPAQHF. Full variable domain (rest looked up from reference TRBV7-2 and TRBJ1-5): GAGVSQSPSNKVTEKGKDVELRCDPISGHTALYWYRQSLGQGLEFLIYFQGNSAPDKSGLPSDRFSAERTGGSVSTLTIQRTQQEDSAVYLCASSLAGRAPAQHFGDGTRLSIL.